These 13 T cell receptor beta chains came from one sample sequenced in a study of cytomegalovirus exposure and HLA in healthy donors. Clones were read by immunoSEQ multiplex PCR, and TCRdb kept only the in-frame ones, dropping some. This sample has 70,000 or so clones; about 91% occur once, and the top ten carry roughly 3.1%. Sequenced sample: PBMCs. The receptors here all came from a young man in good health and CMV-seronegative.

This clone was picked up one time. The chain is built from TRBV25-1 and TRBJ1-1; 8 bases map to TRBD1. The trim removed 6 bases at V and 10 bases at J, leaving 4 bases unmatched. CDR1 and CDR2 from the germline V gene are MGHDK and SYGVNS. The CDR3 is 11 residues long. The CDR3 DNA reads TGTGCCAGCAGGACAGGGGTTGGAGCTTTCTTT. Translated: CASRTGVGAFF.

J is TRBJ2-1 and V is TRBV7-9; possible D gene TRBD2, 5 bases. Trimming removed 5 bases from V and 0 bases from J, with 17 bases in between. The germline V gene has CDR1 SEHNR and CDR2 FQNEAQ (reference sequence). The CDR3 sequence is 17 residues long. In DNA form, the CDR3 reads TGTGCCAGCAGCAGCACGACCACGGGAACCTCCTACAATGAGCAGTTCTTC. This sequence encodes CASSSTTTGTSYNEQFF.

In DNA, the CDR3 is TGCGCCAGCAGCTCCCTCGGGGAGGAAGGCTACACCTTC. Translated, it gives CASSSLGEEGYTF. The chain is built from TRBV5-1 and TRBJ1-2; no clear D. The V gene lost 3 bases and the J gene lost 8 bases, with 14 bases spanning the gap. The CDR3 length is 13 residues. CDR1 SGHRS and CDR2 YFSETQ come from the germline V gene.

DNA of the CDR3: TGCAGCGTTGGTGGGGAGCGGCTGGGGACGCAGTATTTT. The encoded protein is CSVGGERLGTQYF. The V call is TRBV29-1, the J call TRBJ2-3, with a weak D call TRBD2 (5 bases). The germline V gene has CDR1 SQVTM and CDR2 ANQGSEA. CDR3 length equals 13 residues. V shed 4 bases and J shed 9 bases, with 17 bases lying between them.

The chain recombines TRBV7-3 with TRBJ2-1, with TRBD1 matching over 8 bases. Losses at the gene ends were 2 bases for V and 5 bases for J; bases not matched to a gene: 8. Germline lookup yields CDR1 SGHTA and CDR2 FQGTGA. The CDR3 has 16 residues. DNA for the CDR3: TGTGCCAGCAGCTTACAACGGACAGGGTTCCACAATGAGCAGTTCTTC. The encoded protein is CASSLQRTGFHNEQFF. Full variable domain (outside the CDR3, taken from reference TRBV7-3 and TRBJ2-1): GAGVSQTPSNKVTEKGKYVELRCDPISGHTALYWYRQSLGQGPEFLIYFQGTGAADDSGLPNDRFFAVRPEGSVSTLKIQRTERGDSAVYLCASSLQRTGFHNEQFFGPGTRLTVL.

The V call is TRBV28, the J call TRBJ1-2; D perhaps matches TRBD1 (6 bases). Per the germline V gene, CDR1 is MDHEN and CDR2 is SYDVKM. The CDR3 loop spans 14 amino acids. The V gene lost 5 bases and the J gene lost 2 bases, with 12 bases spanning the gap. CDR3: CASSPGGANYGYTF. DNA of the CDR3: TGTGCCAGCAGTCCCGGGGGGGCCAACTATGGCTACACCTTC.

The chain employs TRBV14 and TRBJ1-3; D is possibly TRBD1 (6 bases). The V end was cut by 1 base, the J end by 0 bases, with 13 bases between. Germline V lookup: CDR1 SGHDN, CDR2 FVKESK. This CDR3 comprises 17 residues. CDR3 sequence (DNA): TGTGCCAGCAGCCAAGGGCTCACAGGGAGCTCTGGAAACACCATATATTTT. This sequence encodes CASSQGLTGSSGNTIYF.

The chain combines TRBV19 with TRBJ2-1; the match to TRBD2 covers 11 bases. Per germline, CDR1 LNHDA and CDR2 SQIVND (reference sequence). With 9 bases clipped from V and 3 bases from J, the junction kept 7 bases outside the gene matches. The CDR3 sequence is 15 residues long. This CDR3 reads CASQTTSGSYNEQFF. The CDR3 nucleotides are TGTGCCAGCCAAACAACTAGCGGGAGCTACAATGAGCAGTTCTTC.

The genes are TRBV5-6 and TRBJ2-2; D is ambiguous. The V end lost 2 bases, the J end lost 0 bases, and 8 bases lay between the germline ends. Germline V CDR1 and CDR2: SGHDT, YYEEEE. The CDR3 is made up of 15 amino acids. The CDR3 protein is CASSFRRANTGELFF. The DNA of the CDR3 is TGTGCCAGCAGCTTTAGACGGGCGAACACCGGGGAGCTGTTTTTT. Full variable domain (missing parts from reference TRBV5-6 and TRBJ2-2): DAGVTQSPTHLIKTRGQQVTLRCSPKSGHDTVSWYQQALGQGPQFIFQYYEEEERQRGNFPDRFSGHQFPNYSSELNVNALLLGDSALYLCASSFRRANTGELFFGEGSRLTVL.

V usage is TRBV19 and J usage is TRBJ2-1; 8 positions agree with TRBD2. Germline-derived CDR1 and CDR2 are LNHDA and SQIVND (reference sequence). V shed 3 bases, J shed 2 bases, and the junction held 9 bases outside the gene matches. The CDR3 contains 17 residues. Written as DNA, the CDR3 is TGTGCCAGTAGTATCGATAGCGGGGTAAGGCCCTACAATGAGCAGTTCTTC. Its protein is CASSIDSGVRPYNEQFF.

The V call is TRBV2, the J call TRBJ2-1; perhaps TRBD2 as D (5 bases). The CDR3 covers 14 residues. The germline V gene has CDR1 SNHLY and CDR2 FYNNEI. With 5 bases removed from V and 4 bases from J, the gap between germline ends came to 12 bases. CDR3 in amino acids: CASSPRTVYNEQFF. CDR3 bases: TGTGCCAGCAGTCCCCGGACTGTTTACAATGAGCAGTTCTTC.

The rearrangement uses TRBV18 and TRBJ2-1; a weak D match, TRBD1 (6 bases). V lost 2 bases and J lost 9, with 8 bases in between. The CDR3 is made up of 12 amino acids. Germline values: CDR1 KGHSH, CDR2 LQKENI. CDR3 sequence reads: CASSPGQIEQFF. CDR3 DNA: TGTGCCAGCTCACCAGGACAGATTGAGCAGTTCTTC.

The chain recombines TRBV19 with TRBJ2-5; the match to TRBD1 covers 9 bases. The CDR3 runs to 13 residues. Germline V gene sequence: CDR1 LNHDA, CDR2 SQIVND (reference sequence). Unmatched junction bases numbered 5, after V lost 7 bases and J lost 5 bases. The CDR3 nucleotides are TGTGCCAGTACTACAGGGGGCAGGGAGACCCAGTACTTC. As protein: CASTTGGRETQYF.